This T cell receptor (beta chain) was recovered during a study of spatial heterogeneity in lung cancer. Study-wide background: Any follow-up PBMC samples that were available went on to be sequenced, and the median time to follow-up was roughly two years after resection. Study-level points and caveats: Ubiquitous expanded tumor TCRs were observed in blood more at resection than follow-up.

Specified time point: blood at routine non-recurrence follow-up after resection. Whole RNA, isolated from tumor, nontumor lung or frozen PBMC, was sequenced without prior sorting. This clonotype was observed at least ten times. What it binds is not known. A unique molecular identifier was attached to every TCR cDNA molecule. Using its own MiXCR run on the 5' RACE reads, TCRdb lists one record per CDR3 protein. This table holds about 52,000 distinct CDR3 sequences, roughly 7.4% found once. The V gene lost 0 bases and the J gene lost 3 bases, with 12 bases spanning the gap. Germline CDR1 DFQATT, CDR2 SNEGSKA (reference sequence). The CDR3 runs to 14 residues.

The input for sequencing was PBMCs, taken at follow-up. V and J are TRBV20-1 and TRBJ2-7, with a weak D call TRBD2 (6 bases). The receptor was isolated from a female donor with early-stage non-small cell lung cancer. The CDR3 region has the DNA TGCAGTGCTAGAGAGGGCAGGCGGGGCTACGAGCAGTACTTC. Encoded protein: CSAREGRRGYEQYF.